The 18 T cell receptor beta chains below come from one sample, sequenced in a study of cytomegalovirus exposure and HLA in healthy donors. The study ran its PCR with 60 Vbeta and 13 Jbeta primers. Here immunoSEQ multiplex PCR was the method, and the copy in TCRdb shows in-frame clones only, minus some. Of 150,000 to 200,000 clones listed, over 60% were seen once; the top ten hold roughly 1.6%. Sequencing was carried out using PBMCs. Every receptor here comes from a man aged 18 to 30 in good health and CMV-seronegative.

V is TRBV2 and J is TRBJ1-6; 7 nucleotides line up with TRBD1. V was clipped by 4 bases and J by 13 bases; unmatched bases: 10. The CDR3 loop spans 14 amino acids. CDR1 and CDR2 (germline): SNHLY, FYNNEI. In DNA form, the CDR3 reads TGTGCCAGCAGTGGGAAGACAGGGTTAAGGCCCCTCCACTTT. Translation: CASSGKTGLRPLHF. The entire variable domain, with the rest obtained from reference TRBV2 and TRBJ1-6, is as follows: EPEVTQTPSHQVTQMGQEVILRCVPISNHLYFYWYRQILGQKVEFLVSFYNNEISEKSEIFDDQFSVERPDGSNFTLKIRSTKLEDSAMYFCASSGKTGLRPLHFGNGTRLTVT.

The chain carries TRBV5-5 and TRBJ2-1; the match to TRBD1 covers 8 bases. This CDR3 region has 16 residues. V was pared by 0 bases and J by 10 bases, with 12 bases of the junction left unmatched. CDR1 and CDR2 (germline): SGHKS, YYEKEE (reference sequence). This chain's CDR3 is CASSLDWTGIEREQFF. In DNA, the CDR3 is TGTGCCAGCAGCTTGGATTGGACAGGGATTGAGAGAGAGCAGTTCTTC.

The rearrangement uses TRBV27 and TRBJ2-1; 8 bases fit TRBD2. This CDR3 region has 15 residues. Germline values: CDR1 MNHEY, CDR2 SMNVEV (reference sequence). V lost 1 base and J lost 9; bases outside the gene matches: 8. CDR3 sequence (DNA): TGTGCCAGCAGTTTATTTTCGGGGGGGGCAGGTGAGCAGTTCTTC. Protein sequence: CASSLFSGGAGEQFF.

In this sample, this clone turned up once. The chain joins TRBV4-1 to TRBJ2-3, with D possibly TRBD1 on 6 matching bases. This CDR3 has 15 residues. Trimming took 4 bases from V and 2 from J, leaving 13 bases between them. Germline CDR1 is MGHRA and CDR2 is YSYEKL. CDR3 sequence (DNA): TGCGCCAGCAGCCGAGGCAGGGGAGACACAGATACGCAGTATTTT. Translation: CASSRGRGDTDTQYF.

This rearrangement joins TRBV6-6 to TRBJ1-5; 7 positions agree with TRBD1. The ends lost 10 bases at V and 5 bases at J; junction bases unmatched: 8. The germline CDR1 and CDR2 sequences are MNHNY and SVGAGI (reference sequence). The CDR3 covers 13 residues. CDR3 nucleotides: TGTGCCACCTTAGACAGGGTTGATCAGCCCCAGCATTTT. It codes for CATLDRVDQPQHF.

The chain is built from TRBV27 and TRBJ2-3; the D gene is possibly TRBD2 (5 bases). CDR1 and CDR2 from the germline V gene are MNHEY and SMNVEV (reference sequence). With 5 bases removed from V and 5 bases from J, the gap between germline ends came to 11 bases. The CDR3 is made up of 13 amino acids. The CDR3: CASSLPGRDTQYF. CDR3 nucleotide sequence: TGTGCCAGCAGTCTCCCGGGGAGAGATACGCAGTATTTT.

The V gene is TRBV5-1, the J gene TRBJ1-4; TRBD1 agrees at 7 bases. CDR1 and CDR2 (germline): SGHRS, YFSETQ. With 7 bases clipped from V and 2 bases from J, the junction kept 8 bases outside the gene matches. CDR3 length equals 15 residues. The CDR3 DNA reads TGCGCCAGCGGAAGACAGGGTGTTACTAATGAAAAACTGTTTTTT. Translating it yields CASGRQGVTNEKLFF.

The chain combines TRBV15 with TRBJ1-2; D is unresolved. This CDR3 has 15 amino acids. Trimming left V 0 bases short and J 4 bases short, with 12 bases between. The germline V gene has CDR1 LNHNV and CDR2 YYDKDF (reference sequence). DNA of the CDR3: TGTGCCACCAGCAGAGATCACTACATGGCCTATGGCTACACCTTC. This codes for CATSRDHYMAYGYTF.

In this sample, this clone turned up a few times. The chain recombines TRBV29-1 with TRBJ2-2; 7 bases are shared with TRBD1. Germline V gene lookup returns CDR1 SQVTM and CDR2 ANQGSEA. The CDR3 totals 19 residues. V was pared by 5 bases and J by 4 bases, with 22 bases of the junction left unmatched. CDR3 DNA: TGCAGCGTTCCTTCAACTTCCCCCTCAGGGGGAGTGAGCACCGGGGAGCTGTTTTTT. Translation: CSVPSTSPSGGVSTGELFF.

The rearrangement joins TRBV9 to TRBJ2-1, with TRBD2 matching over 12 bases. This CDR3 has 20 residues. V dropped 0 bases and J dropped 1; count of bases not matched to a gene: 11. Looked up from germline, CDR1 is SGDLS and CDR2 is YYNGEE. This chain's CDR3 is CASSVDRKGGTSGSYNEQFF. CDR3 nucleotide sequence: TGTGCCAGCAGCGTAGACCGGAAGGGGGGGACTAGCGGGTCCTACAATGAGCAGTTCTTC.

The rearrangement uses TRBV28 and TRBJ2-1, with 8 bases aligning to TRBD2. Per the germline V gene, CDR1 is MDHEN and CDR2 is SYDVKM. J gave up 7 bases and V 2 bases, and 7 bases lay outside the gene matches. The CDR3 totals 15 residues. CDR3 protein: CASSLSSGSMNEQFF. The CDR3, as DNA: TGTGCCAGCAGTTTAAGCAGCGGGAGTATGAATGAGCAGTTCTTC.

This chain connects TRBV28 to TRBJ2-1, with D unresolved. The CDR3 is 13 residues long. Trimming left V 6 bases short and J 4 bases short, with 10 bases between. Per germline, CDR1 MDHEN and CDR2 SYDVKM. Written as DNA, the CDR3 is TGTGCCAGCAGCACAAGTCTTTACAATGAGCAGTTCTTC. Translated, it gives CASSTSLYNEQFF.

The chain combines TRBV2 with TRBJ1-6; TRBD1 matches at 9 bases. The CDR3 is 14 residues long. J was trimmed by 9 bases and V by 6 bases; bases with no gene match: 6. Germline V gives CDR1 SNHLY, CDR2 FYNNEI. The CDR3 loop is CASRRDREASPLHF. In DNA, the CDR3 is TGTGCCAGCAGGAGGGACAGGGAGGCTTCACCCCTCCACTTT.

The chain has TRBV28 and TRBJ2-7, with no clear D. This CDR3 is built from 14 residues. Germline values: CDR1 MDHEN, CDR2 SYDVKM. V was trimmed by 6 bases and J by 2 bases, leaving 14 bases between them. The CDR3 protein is CASSSPAGTYEQYF. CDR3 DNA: TGTGCCAGCAGCAGTCCCGCAGGTACCTACGAGCAGTACTTC.

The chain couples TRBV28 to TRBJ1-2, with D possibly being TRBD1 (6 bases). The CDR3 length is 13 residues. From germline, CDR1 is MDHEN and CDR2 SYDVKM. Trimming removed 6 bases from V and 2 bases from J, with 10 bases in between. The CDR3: CASSSGQNYGYTF. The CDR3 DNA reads TGTGCCAGCAGCTCTGGACAGAACTATGGCTACACCTTC.

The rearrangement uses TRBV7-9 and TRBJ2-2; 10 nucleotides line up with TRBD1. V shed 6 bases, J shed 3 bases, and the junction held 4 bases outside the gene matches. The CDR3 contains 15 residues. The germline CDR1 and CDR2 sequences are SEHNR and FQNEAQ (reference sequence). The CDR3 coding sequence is TGTGCCAGCAGTCTCGACAGGGGGCACACCGGGGAGCTGTTTTTT. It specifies CASSLDRGHTGELFF.

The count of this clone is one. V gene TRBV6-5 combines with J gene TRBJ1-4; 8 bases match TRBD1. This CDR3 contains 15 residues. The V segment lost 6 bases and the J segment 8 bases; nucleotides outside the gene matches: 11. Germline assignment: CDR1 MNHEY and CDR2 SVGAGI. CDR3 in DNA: TGTGCCAGCAGGGCAGACAGGGGTGCGAGAGAAAAACTGTTTTTT. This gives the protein CASRADRGAREKLFF.

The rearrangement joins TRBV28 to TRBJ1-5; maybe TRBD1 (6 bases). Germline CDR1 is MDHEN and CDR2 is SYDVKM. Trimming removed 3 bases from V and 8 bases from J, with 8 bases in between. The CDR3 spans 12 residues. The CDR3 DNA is TGTGCCAGCAGTTTTCAGGGGAAGCCCCAGCATTTT. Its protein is CASSFQGKPQHF.